This T cell receptor beta chain was captured by sequencing in a study of vaccination and CD4 T cells after COVID-19. Study at large: The authors exposed cells to overlapping spike peptides derived from SARS-CoV-2, HCoV-NL63, HCoV-OC43 and HCoV-229E. Study-wide points: Spike mono-reactivity applied to 304 of 307 vaccine-specific clones detected in convalescent patients.

With the Oncomine TCR Beta short-read assay, DNA from cultured CD4+ T cells was sequenced. TCRdb reprocessed the PCR reads with MiXCR, giving one entry per CDR3 protein. The sample lists about 9,000 distinct CDR3 sequences, around half occurring once. To note about this clonotype: Its cognate antigen is unknown. The DNA is omitted, as the CDR3 cannot be located on it reliably, and the CDR3 follows TCRdb's listing.

The V gene's germline CDR1 is SGHTA and CDR2 FQGNSA. The CDR3 length equals 23 residues, ends included. The treatment denotes: roughly ten-day PBMC culture with coronavirus spike peptide pools or control peptides (ViraFEST assay). Having spent about 10 days in culture, CD4+ T cells were then isolated by negative selection. The chain uses TRBV7-2 and TRBJ1-2. The sequenced sample consisted of CD4+ T cells from blood, cultured in vitro. This TCR came from a human donor who had recovered from COVID-19. The chain's CDR3 is CASSFYICSASGPGLPSNYGYTF.